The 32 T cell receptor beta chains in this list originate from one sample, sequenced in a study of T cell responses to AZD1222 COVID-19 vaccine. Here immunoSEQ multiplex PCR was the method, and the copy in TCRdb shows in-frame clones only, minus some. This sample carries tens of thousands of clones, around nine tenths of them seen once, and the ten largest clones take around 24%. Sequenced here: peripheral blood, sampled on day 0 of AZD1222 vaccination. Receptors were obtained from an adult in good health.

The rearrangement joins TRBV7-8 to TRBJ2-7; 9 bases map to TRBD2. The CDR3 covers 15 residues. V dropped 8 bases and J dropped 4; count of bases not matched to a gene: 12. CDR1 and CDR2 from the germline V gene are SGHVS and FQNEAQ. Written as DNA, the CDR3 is TGTGCCAGCCACTGGCTAGCGGGGAACGGGTACGAGCAGTACTTC. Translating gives CASHWLAGNGYEQYF.

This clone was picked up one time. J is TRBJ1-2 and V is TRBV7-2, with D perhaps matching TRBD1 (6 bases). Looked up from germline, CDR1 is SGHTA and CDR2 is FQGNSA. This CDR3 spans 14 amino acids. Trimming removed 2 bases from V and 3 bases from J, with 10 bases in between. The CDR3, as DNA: TGTGCCAGCAGCTTAAACGCAGGGGACTATGGCTACACCTTC. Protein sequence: CASSLNAGDYGYTF. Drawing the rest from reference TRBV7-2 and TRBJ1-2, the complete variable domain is GAGVSQSPSNKVTEKGKDVELRCDPISGHTALYWYRQSLGQGLEFLIYFQGNSAPDKSGLPSDRFSAERTGGSVSTLTIQRTQQEDSAVYLCASSLNAGDYGYTFGSGTRLTVV.

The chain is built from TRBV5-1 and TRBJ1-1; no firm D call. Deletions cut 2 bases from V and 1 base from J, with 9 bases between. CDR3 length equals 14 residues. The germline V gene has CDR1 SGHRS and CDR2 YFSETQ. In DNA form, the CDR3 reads TGCGCCAGCAGCTTCCAGTCTGGGAACACTGAAGCTTTCTTT. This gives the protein CASSFQSGNTEAFF.

This chain's CDR3 is CASSLDREGAAFF. Here the CDR3 DNA reads TGTGCCAGCAGTCTCGACAGGGAAGGGGCAGCTTTCTTT. The chain links TRBV6-5 to TRBJ1-1; 7 bases are a match to TRBD1. J gave up 10 bases and V 5 bases, and 10 bases lay outside the gene matches. Germline V gene lookup returns CDR1 MNHEY and CDR2 SVGAGI. The CDR3 has 13 residues.

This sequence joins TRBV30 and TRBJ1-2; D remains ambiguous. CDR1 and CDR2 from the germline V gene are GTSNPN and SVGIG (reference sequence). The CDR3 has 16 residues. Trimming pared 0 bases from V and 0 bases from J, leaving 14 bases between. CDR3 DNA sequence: TGTGCCTGGAGTGTACGTAGTGCAGCAACTAACTATGGCTACACCTTC. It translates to CAWSVRSAATNYGYTF.

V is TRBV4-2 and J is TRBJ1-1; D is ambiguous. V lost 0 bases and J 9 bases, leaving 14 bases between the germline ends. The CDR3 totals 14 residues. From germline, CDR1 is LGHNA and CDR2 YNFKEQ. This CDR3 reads CASSQDWEGLKAFF. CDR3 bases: TGTGCCAGCAGCCAAGATTGGGAAGGTCTCAAAGCTTTCTTT.

CDR3 in amino acids: CASSSDSAGNQPQHF. In nucleotides, the CDR3 is TGTGCCAGCAGCTCAGACAGTGCGGGCAATCAGCCCCAGCATTTT. The chain employs TRBV7-8 and TRBJ1-5; a possible D gene is TRBD1 (5 bases). V lost 4 bases and J 2 bases, leaving 12 bases between the germline ends. The CDR3 has 15 amino acids. The V gene's germline CDR1 is SGHVS and CDR2 FQNEAQ.

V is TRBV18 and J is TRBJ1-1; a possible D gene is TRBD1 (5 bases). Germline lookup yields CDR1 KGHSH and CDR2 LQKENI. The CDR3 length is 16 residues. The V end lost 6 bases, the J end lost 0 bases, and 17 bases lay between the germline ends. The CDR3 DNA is TGTGCCAGCTCTCAAGGGACGGGACGACTGAACACTGAAGCTTTCTTT. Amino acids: CASSQGTGRLNTEAFF. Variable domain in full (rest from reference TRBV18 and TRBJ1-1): NAGVMQNPRHLVRRRGQEARLRCSPMKGHSHVYWYRQLPEEGLKFMVYLQKENIIDESGMPKERFSAEFPKEGPSILRIQQVVRGDSAAYFCASSQGTGRLNTEAFFGQGTRLTVV.

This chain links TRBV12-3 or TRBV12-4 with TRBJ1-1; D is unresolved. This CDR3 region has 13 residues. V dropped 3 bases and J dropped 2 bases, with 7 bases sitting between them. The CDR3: CASSLSDNTEAFF. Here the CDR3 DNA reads TGTGCCAGCAGTTTGTCGGATAACACTGAAGCTTTCTTT.

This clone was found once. The CDR3 DNA reads TGTGCCAGCAGTTTACAGGCAGGGGAGGCTTTCTTT. It codes for CASSLQAGEAFF. The chain has TRBV28 and TRBJ1-1; a possible D gene is TRBD1 (6 bases). The CDR3 length is 12 residues. Trimming pared 2 bases from V and 11 bases from J, leaving 12 bases between. Germline lookup yields CDR1 MDHEN and CDR2 SYDVKM.

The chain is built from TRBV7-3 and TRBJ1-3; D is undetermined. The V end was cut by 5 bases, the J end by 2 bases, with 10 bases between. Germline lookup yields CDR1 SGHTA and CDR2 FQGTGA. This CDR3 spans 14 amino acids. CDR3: CASSLQNPGNTIYF. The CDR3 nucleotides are TGTGCCAGCAGCCTCCAGAACCCTGGAAACACCATATATTTT.

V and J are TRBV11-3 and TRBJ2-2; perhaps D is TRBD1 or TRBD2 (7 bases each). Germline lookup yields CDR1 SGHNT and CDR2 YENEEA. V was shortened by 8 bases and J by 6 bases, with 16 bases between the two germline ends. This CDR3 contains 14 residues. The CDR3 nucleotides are TGTGCCAGCTCAGGGGGGGCCGAGGCCGGGGAGCTGTTTTTT. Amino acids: CASSGGAEAGELFF.

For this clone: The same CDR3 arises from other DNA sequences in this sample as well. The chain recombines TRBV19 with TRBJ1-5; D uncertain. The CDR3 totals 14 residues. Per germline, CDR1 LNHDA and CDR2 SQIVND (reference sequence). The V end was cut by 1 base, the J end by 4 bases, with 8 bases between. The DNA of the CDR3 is TGTGCCAGTAGTATAGCGAACAGTAATCAGCCCCAGCATTTT. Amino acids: CASSIANSNQPQHF.

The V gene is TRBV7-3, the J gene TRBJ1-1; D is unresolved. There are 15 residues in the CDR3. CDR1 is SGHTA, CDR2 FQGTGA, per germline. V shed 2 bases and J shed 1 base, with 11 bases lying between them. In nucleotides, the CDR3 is TGTGCCAGCAGCTTAGGAAGGGTCGGGAACACTGAAGCTTTCTTT. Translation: CASSLGRVGNTEAFF.

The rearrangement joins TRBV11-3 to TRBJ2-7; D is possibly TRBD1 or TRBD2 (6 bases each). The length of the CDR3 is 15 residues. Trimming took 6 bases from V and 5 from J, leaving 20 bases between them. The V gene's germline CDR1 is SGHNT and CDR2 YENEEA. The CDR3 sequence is CASSKEGTKTDEQYF. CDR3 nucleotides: TGTGCCAGCAGTAAGGAGGGGACAAAAACGGACGAGCAGTACTTC.

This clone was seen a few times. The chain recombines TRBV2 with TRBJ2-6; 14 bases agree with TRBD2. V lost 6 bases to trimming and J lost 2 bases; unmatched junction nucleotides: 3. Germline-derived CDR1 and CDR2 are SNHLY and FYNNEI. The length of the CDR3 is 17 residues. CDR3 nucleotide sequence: TGTGCCAGCAGAGGGACTAGCGGGGGCACTGGGGCCAACGTCCTGACTTTC. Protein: CASRGTSGGTGANVLTF.

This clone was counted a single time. CDR3 in DNA: TGTGCCTGGAGTTCCACGCCGGGGTCATTAAATTCACCCCTCCACTTT. It codes for CAWSSTPGSLNSPLHF. The chain has TRBV30 and TRBJ1-6; D is unresolved. The V end lost 2 bases, the J end lost 7 bases, and 18 bases lay between the germline ends. The CDR3 contains 16 residues. CDR1 is GTSNPN, CDR2 SVGIG, per germline (reference sequence).

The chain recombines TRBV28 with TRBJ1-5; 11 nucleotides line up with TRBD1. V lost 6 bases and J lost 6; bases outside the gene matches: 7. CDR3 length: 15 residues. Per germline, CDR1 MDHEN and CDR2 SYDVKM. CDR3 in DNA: TGTGCCAGCAGAACCGGGACAGGGGGTACTCAGCCCCAGCATTTT. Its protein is CASRTGTGGTQPQHF.

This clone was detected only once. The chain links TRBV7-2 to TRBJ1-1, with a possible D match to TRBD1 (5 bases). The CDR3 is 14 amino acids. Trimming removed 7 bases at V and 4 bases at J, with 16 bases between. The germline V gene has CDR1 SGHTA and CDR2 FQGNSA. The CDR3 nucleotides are TGTGCCAGCACAAGACCCCAGGGAGGCACTGAAGCTTTCTTT. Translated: CASTRPQGGTEAFF.

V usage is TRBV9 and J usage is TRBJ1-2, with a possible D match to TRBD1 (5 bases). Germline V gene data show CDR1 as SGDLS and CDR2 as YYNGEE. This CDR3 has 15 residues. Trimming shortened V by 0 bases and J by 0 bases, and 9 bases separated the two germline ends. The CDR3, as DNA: TGTGCCAGCAGCGTAGGTCTGGGGGCTAACTATGGCTACACCTTC. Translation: CASSVGLGANYGYTF.

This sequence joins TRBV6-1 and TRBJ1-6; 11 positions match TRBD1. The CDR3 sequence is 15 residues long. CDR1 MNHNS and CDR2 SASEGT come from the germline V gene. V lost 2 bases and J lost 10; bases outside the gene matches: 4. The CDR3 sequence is CASSESGQGVSPLHF. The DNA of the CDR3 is TGTGCCAGCAGTGAATCGGGACAGGGGGTCTCACCCCTCCACTTT.

The CDR3 DNA reads as TGTGCCAGCAGTGAAGCTTTCGATAATCAGCCCCAGCATTTT. Amino acids: CASSEAFDNQPQHF. The chain combines TRBV6-1 with TRBJ1-5; no clear D gene. The CDR3 loop spans 14 amino acids. Between the trimmed V and J ends, which lost 0 bases and 4 bases, there was a span of 7 bases. CDR1 MNHNS and CDR2 SASEGT come from the germline V gene.

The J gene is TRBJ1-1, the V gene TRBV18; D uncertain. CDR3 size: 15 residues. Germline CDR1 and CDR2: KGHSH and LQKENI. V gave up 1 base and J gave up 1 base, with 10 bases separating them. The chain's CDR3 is CASSPRTGQNTEAFF. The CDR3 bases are TGTGCCAGCTCACCACGGACCGGGCAGAACACTGAAGCTTTCTTT.

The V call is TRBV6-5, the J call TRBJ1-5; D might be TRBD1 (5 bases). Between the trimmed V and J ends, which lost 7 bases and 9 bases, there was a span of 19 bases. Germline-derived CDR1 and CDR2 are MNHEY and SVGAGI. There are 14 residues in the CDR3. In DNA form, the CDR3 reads TGTGCCAGCACCTCGGGGACCCAAGGACGGCCCCAGCATTTT. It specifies CASTSGTQGRPQHF.

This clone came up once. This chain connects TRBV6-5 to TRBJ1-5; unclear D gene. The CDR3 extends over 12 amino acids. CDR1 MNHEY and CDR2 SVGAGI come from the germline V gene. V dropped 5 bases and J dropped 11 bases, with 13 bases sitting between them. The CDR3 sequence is CASSRGPESQHF. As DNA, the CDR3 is TGTGCCAGCAGTCGAGGACCGGAATCCCAGCATTTT.

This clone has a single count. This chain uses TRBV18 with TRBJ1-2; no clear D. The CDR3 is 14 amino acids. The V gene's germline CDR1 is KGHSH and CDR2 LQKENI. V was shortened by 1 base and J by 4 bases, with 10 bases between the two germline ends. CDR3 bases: TGTGCCAGCTCACCACGGGCGGAGAGCTATGGCTACACCTTC. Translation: CASSPRAESYGYTF.

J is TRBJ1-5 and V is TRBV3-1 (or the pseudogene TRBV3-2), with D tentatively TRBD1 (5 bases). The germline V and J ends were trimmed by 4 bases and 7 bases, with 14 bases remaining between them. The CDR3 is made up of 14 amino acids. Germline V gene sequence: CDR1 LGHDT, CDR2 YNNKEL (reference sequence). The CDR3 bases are TGTGCCAGCAGCCCGAGAACTGGGGACCAGCCCCAGCATTTT. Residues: CASSPRTGDQPQHF.

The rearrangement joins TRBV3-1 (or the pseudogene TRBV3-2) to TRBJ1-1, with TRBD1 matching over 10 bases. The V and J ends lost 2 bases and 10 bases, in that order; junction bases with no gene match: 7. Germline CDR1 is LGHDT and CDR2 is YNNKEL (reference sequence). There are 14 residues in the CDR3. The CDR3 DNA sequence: TGTGCCAGCAGCCAACCCGGACAGGGGGTCGGAGCTTTCTTT. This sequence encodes CASSQPGQGVGAFF.

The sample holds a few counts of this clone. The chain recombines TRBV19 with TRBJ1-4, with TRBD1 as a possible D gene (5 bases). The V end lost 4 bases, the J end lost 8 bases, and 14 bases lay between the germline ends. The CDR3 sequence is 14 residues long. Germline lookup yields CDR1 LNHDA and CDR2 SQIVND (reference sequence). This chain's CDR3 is CASSTRDRGEKLFF. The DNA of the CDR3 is TGTGCCAGTAGTACCCGCGATCGGGGCGAAAAACTGTTTTTT.

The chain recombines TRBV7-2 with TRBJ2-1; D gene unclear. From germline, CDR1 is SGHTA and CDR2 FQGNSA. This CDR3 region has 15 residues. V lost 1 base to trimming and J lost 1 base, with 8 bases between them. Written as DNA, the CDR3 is TGTGCCAGCAGCTTAGGTTACGGGTCCTACAATGAGCAGTTCTTC. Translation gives CASSLGYGSYNEQFF.

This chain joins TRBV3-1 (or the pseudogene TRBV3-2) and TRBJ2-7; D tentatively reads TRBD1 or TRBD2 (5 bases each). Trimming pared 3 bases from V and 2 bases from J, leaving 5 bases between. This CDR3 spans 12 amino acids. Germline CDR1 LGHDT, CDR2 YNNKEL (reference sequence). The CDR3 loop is CASSQGPYEQYF. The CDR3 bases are TGTGCCAGCAGCCAGGGACCCTACGAGCAGTACTTC.

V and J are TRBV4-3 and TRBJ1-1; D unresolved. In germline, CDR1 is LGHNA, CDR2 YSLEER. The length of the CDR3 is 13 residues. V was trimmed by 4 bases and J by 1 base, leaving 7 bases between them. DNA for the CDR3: TGCGCCAGCAGCCGGCAGTCGAACACTGAAGCTTTCTTT. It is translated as CASSRQSNTEAFF.